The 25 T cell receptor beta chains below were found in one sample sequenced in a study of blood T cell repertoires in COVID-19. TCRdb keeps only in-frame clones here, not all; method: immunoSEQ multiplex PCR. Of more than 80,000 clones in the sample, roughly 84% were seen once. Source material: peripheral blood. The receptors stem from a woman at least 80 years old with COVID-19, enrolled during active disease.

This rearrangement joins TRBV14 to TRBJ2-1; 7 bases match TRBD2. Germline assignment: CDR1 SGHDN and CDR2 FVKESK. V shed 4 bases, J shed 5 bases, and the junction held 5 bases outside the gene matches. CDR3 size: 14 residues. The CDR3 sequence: CASSRGGGHNEQFF. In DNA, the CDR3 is TGTGCCAGCAGCCGCGGCGGGGGTCACAATGAGCAGTTCTTC. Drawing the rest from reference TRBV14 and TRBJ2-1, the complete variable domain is EAGVTQFPSHSVIEKGQTVTLRCDPISGHDNLYWYRRVMGKEIKFLLHFVKESKQDESGMPNNRFLAERTGGTYSTLKVQPAELEDSGVYFCASSRGGGHNEQFFGPGTRLTVL.

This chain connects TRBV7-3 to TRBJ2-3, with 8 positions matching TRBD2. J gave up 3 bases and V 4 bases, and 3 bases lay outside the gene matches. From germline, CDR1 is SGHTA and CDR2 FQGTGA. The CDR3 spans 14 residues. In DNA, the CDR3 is TGTGCCAGCAGCTCGGGACTAGGGACAGATACGCAGTATTTT. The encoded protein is CASSSGLGTDTQYF.

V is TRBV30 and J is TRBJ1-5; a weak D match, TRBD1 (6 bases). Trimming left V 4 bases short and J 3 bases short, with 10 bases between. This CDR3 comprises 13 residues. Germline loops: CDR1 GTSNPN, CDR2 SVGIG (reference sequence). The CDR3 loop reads CAWKQGLNQPQHF. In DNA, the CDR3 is TGTGCCTGGAAACAGGGCCTCAATCAGCCCCAGCATTTT.

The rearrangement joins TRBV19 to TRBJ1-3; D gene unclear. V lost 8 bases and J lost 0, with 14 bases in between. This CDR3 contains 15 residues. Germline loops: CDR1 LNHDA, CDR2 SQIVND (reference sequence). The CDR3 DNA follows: TGTGCCAGTGGTGCCACTCTCCTCTCTGGAAACACCATATATTTT. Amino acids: CASGATLLSGNTIYF.

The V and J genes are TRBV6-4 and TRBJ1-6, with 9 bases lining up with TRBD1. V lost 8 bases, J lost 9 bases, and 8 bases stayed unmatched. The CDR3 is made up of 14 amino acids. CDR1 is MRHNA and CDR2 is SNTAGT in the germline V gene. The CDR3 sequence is CASGGTGRISPLHF. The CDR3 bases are TGTGCCAGCGGGGGGACAGGGCGTATTTCACCCCTCCACTTT.

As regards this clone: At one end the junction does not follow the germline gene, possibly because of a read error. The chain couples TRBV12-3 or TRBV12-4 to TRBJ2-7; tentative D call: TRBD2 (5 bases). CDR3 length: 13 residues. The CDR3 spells CASSLSSTLIANF. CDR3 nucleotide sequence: TGTGCCAGCAGTTTATCTTCTACCCTAATAGCGAACTTC.

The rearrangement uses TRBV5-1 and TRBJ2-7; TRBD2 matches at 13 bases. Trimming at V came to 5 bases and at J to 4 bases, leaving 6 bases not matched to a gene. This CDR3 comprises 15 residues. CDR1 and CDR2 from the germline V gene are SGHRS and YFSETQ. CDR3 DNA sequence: TGCGCCAGCAGAAGCACTAGCGGGAGGGAATACGAGCAGTACTTC. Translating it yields CASRSTSGREYEQYF.

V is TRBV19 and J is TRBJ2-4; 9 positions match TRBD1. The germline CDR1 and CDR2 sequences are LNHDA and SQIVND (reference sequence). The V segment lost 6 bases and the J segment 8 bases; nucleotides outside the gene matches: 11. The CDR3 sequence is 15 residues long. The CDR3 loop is CASSPTGTGLDIQYF. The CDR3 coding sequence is TGTGCCAGTAGCCCCACCGGGACAGGGTTGGACATTCAGTACTTC.

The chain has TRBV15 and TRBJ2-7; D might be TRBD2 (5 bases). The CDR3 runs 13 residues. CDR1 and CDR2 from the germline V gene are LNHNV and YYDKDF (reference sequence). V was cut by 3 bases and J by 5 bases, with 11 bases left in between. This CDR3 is CATSRSGLNEQYF. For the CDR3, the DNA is TGTGCCACCAGCAGGTCCGGACTGAACGAGCAGTACTTC.

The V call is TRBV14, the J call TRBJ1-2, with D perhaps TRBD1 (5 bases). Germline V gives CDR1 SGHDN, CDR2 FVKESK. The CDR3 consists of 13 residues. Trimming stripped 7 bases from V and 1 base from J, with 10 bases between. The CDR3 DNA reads TGTGCCAGCACCGGGGGTATTAACTATGGCTACACCTTC. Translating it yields CASTGGINYGYTF.

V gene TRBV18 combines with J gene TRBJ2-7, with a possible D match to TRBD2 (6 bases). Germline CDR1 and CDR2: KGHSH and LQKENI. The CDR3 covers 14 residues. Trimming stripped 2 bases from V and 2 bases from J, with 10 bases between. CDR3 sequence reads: CASSPAGIAYEQYF. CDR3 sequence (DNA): TGTGCCAGCTCACCAGCGGGGATCGCCTACGAGCAGTACTTC.

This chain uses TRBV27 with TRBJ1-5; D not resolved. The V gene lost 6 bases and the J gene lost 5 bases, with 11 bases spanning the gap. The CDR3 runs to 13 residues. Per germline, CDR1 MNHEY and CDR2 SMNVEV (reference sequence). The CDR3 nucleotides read TGTGCCAGCAGCCATGGCGGGGATCAGCCCCAGCATTTT. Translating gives CASSHGGDQPQHF.

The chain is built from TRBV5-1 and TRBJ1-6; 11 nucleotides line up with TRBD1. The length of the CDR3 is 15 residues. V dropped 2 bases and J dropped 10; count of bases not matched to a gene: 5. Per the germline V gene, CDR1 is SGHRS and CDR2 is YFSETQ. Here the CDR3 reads CASSLGTGGKSPLHF. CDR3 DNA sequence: TGCGCCAGCAGCTTAGGGACAGGGGGTAAATCACCCCTCCACTTT.

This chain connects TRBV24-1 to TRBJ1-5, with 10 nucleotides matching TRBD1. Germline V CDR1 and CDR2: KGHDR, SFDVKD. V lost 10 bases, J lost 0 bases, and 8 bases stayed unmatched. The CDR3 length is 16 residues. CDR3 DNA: TGTGCCACAGCTGGGACAGGGGATTATAGCAATCAGCCCCAGCATTTT. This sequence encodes CATAGTGDYSNQPQHF.

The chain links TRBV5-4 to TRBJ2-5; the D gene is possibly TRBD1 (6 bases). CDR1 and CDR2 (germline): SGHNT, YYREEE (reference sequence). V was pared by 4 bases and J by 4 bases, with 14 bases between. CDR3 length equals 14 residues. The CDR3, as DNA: TGTGCCAGCAGCCCCGACAGGTTCGGAGAGACCCAGTACTTC. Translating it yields CASSPDRFGETQYF.

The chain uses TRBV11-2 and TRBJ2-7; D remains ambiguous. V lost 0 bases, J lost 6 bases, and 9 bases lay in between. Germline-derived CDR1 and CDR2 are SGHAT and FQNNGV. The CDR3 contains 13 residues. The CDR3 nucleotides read TGTGCCAGCAGCTTAGATGCGGCCGCCGAGCAGTACTTC. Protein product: CASSLDAAAEQYF.

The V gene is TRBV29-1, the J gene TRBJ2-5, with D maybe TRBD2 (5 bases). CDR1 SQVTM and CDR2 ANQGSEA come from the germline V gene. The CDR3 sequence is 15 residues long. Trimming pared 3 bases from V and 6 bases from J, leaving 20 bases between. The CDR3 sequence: CSVDVLAPISQTQYF. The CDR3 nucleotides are TGCAGCGTTGATGTCCTAGCCCCTATCTCGCAGACCCAGTACTTC.

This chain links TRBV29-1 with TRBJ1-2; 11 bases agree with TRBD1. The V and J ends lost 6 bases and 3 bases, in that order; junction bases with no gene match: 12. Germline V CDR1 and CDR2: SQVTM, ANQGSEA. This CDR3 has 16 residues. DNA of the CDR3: TGCAGCGTCCCCAGGACAGGGGGCGTTTTAGACTATGGCTACACCTTC. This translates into CSVPRTGGVLDYGYTF.

CDR3 in amino acids: CSASAKAGAVEQFF. CDR3 nucleotides: TGCAGTGCTAGTGCGAAAGCGGGAGCTGTCGAGCAGTTCTTC. This rearrangement joins TRBV20-1 to TRBJ2-1, with 8 positions matching TRBD2. After removal of 3 bases from V and 10 bases from J, the junction contained 11 bases not matched to a gene. Germline loops: CDR1 DFQATT, CDR2 SNEGSKA (reference sequence). This CDR3 has 14 amino acids.

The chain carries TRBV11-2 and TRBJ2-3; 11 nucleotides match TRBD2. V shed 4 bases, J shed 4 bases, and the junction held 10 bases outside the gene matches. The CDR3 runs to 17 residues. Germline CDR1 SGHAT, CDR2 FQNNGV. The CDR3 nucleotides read TGTGCCAGCAGCTCACTGACTAGCGGGGACCTCCCAGATACGCAGTATTTT. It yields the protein CASSSLTSGDLPDTQYF.

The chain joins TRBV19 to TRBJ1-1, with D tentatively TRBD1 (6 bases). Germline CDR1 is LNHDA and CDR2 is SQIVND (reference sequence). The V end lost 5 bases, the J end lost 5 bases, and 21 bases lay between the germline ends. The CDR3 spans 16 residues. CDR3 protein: CASSPQGRRMFTEAFF. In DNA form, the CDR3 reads TGTGCCAGTAGTCCGCAGGGGCGCAGGATGTTTACTGAAGCTTTCTTT.

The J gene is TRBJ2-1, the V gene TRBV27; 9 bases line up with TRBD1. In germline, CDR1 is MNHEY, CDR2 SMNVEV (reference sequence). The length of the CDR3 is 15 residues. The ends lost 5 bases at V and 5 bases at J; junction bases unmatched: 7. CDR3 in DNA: TGTGCCAGCAGTCCGGGACAGGGTAAGGACAATGAGCAGTTCTTC. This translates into CASSPGQGKDNEQFF.

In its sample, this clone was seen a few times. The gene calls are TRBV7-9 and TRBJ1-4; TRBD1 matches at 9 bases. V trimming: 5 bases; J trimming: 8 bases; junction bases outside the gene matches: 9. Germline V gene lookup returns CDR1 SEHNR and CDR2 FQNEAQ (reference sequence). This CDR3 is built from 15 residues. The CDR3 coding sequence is TGTGCCAGCAGCGCCCGGACAGGGGAGGGGGAAAAACTGTTTTTT. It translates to CASSARTGEGEKLFF.

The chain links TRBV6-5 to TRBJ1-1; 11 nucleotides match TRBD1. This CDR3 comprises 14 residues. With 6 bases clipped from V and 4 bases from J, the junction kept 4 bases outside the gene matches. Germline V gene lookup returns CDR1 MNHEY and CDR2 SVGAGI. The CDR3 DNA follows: TGTGCCAGCAGGCGGGGACAGGGGGGCACTGAAGCTTTCTTT. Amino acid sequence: CASRRGQGGTEAFF.

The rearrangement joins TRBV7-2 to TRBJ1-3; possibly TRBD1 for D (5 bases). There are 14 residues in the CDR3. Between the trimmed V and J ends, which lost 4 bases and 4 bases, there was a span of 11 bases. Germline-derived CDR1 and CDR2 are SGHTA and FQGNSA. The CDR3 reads CASSSRTPGNTIYF. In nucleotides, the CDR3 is TGTGCCAGCAGCTCCCGGACACCAGGAAACACCATATATTTT. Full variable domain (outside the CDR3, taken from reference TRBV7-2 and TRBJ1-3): GAGVSQSPSNKVTEKGKDVELRCDPISGHTALYWYRQSLGQGLEFLIYFQGNSAPDKSGLPSDRFSAERTGGSVSTLTIQRTQQEDSAVYLCASSSRTPGNTIYFGEGSWLTVV.